This T cell receptor beta chain was sequenced for a study of blood T cell repertoires in COVID-19. Study context: COVID-19 samples, acute and convalescent, were from the United States, Italy and Spain.

Sequenced by immunoSEQ multiplex PCR; TCRdb stores in-frame clones only, minus some. The table has about 70,000 clones, roughly 80% seen once. V was clipped by 2 bases and J by 0 bases, with 17 bases between them. The CDR3 runs 19 residues. Per germline, CDR1 MNHEY and CDR2 SMNVEV (reference sequence). This clone has just a few counts. Sequencing was performed on peripheral blood. This TCR was recovered from a man between 70 and 80 years old who had recovered from COVID-19. This rearrangement joins TRBV27 to TRBJ2-6; TRBD2 is a possible D gene (7 bases). The DNA for the CDR3 is TGTGCCAGCAGTTTAGATTCGGGGGGCGAGTCCTCTGGGGCCAACGTCCTGACTTTC. Its translation is CASSLDSGGESSGANVLTF.